This TCR beta chain was found in a study of naive and memory T cell subsets. Four PCR rounds used nested alpha and beta constant region primers plus the SP2 primer. MiXCR, applied by TCRdb to the 5' RACE reads, yields one record per CDR3 protein. The table includes roughly 62,000 distinct CDR3 sequences, 7.2% detected once. CDR1 is KGHSH and CDR2 is LQKENI in the germline V gene. V lost 3 bases and J lost 3, with 8 bases in between. The CDR3 runs 14 residues. This clonotype was observed a few times. A UMI-containing oligonucleotide was joined by 3' ligation to the TCR cDNA template. This clonotype was obtained from a male donor in good health. The chain couples TRBV18 to TRBJ2-2; D gene uncertain. CDR3 sequence: CASSPDLYTGELFF. The CDR3, as DNA: TGTGCCAGCTCACCGGACCTCTACACCGGGGAGCTGTTTTTT. The entire variable domain, with the rest obtained from reference TRBV18 and TRBJ2-2, is as follows: NAGVMQNPRHLVRRRGQEARLRCSPMKGHSHVYWYRQLPEEGLKFMVYLQKENIIDESGMPKERFSAEFPKEGPSILRIQQVVRGDSAAYFCASSPDLYTGELFFGEGSRLTVL.